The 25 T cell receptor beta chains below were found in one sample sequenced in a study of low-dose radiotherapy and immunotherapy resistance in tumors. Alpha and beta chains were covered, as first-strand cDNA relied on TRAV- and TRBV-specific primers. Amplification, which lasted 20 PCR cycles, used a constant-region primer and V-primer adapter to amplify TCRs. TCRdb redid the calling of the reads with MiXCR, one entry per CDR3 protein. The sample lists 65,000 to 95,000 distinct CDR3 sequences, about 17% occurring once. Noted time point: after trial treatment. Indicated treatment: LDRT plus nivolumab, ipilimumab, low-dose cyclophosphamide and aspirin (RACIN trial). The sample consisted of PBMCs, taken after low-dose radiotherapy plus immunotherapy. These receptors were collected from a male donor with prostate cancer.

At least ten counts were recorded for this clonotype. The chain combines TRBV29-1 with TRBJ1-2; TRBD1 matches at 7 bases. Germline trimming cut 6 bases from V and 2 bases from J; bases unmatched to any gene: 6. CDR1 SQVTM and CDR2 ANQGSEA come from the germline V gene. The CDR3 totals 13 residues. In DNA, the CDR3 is TGCAGCGTCGACCGGGACAGCAACTATGGCTACACCTTC. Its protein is CSVDRDSNYGYTF.

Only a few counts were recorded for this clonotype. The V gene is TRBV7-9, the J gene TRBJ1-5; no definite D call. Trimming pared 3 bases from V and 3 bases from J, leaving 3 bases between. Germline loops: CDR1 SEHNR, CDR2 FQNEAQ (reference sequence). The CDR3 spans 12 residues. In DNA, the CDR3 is TGTGCCAGCAGCTTCGACAATCAGCCCCAGCATTTT. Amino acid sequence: CASSFDNQPQHF.

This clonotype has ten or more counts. The DNA for the CDR3 is TGCAGCGTTGAAGTAGGGCTAGCGGGAGGGCCGGTGTTCTTC. Translation gives CSVEVGLAGGPVFF. This rearrangement joins TRBV29-1 to TRBJ2-1, with 12 bases lining up with TRBD2. The V and J ends lost 1 base and 15 bases, in that order; junction bases with no gene match: 10. The germline V gene encodes CDR1 SQVTM and CDR2 ANQGSEA. The CDR3 length is 14 residues.

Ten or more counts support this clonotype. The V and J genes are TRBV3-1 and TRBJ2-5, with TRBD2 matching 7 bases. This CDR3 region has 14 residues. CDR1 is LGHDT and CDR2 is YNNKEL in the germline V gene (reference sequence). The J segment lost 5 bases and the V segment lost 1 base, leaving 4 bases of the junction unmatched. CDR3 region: CASSQVAGDETQYF. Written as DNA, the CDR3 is TGTGCCAGCAGCCAAGTGGCGGGAGACGAGACCCAGTACTTC.

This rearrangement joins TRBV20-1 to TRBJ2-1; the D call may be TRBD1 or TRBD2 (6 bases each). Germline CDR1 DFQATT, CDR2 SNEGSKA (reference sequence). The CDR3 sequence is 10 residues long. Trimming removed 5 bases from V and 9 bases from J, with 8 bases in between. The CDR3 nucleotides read TGCAGTGCTCGGGGGCCTGAGCAGTTCTTC. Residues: CSARGPEQFF.

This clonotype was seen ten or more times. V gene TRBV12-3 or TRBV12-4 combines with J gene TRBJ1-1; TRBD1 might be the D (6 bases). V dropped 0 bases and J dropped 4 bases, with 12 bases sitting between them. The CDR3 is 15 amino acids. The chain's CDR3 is CASSLAGHLGTEAFF. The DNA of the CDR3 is TGTGCCAGCAGTTTAGCGGGACATCTCGGCACTGAAGCTTTCTTT.

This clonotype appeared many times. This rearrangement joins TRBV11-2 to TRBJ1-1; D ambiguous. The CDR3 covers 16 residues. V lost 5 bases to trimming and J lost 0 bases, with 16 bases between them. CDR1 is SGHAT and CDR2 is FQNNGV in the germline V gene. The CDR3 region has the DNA TGTGCCAGCAGCCAGACGGGCCTCGGAATGAACACTGAAGCTTTCTTT. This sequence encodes CASSQTGLGMNTEAFF.

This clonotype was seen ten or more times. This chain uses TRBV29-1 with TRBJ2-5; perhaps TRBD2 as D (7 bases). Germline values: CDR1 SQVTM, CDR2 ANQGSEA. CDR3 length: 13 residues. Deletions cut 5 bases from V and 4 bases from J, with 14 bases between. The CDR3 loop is CSVLGGGRETQYF. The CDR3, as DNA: TGCAGCGTTCTAGGGGGAGGGCGAGAGACCCAGTACTTC.

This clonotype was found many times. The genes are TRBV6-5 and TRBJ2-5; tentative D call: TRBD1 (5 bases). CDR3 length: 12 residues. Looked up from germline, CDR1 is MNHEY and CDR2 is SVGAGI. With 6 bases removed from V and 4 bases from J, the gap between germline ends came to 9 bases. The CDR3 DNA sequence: TGTGCCAGCAGCAGGGCCACAGAGACCCAGTACTTC. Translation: CASSRATETQYF.

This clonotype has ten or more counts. CDR3 bases: TGTGCCAGCAGTTCGACAGGGGGGGAGTACTTC. Encoded protein: CASSSTGGEYF. The chain couples TRBV6-5 to TRBJ2-7; 9 bases line up with TRBD1. The ends lost 4 bases at V and 11 bases at J; junction bases unmatched: 3. The CDR3 is 11 residues long. Germline loops: CDR1 MNHEY, CDR2 SVGAGI.

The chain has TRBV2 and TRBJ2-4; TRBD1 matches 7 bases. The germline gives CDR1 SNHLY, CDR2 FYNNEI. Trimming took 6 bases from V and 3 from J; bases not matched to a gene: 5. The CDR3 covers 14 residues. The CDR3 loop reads CASSPGTVKNIQYF. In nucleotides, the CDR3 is TGTGCCAGCAGCCCCGGGACAGTCAAAAACATTCAGTACTTC.

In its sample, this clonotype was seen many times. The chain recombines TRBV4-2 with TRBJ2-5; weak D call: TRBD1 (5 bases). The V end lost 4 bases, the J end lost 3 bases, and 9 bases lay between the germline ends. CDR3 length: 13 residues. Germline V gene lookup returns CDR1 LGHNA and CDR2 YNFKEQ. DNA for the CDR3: TGTGCCAGCAGCCCGGGCAGGGAAGAGACCCAGTACTTC. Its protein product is CASSPGREETQYF.

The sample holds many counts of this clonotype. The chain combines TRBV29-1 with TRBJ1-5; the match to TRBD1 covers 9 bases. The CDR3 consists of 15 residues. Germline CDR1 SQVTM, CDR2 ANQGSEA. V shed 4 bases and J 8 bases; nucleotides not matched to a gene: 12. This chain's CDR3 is CSVADSTGGGEPQHF. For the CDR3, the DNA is TGCAGCGTTGCCGACTCAACAGGGGGCGGTGAGCCCCAGCATTTT.

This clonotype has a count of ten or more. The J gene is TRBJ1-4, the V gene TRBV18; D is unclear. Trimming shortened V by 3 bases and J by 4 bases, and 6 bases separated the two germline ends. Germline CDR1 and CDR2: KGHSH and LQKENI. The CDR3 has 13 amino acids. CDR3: CASSPPNNEKLFF. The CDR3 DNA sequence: TGTGCCAGCTCACCGCCGAATAATGAAAAACTGTTTTTT. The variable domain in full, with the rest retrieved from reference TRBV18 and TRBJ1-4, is NAGVMQNPRHLVRRRGQEARLRCSPMKGHSHVYWYRQLPEEGLKFMVYLQKENIIDESGMPKERFSAEFPKEGPSILRIQQVVRGDSAAYFCASSPPNNEKLFFGSGTQLSVL.

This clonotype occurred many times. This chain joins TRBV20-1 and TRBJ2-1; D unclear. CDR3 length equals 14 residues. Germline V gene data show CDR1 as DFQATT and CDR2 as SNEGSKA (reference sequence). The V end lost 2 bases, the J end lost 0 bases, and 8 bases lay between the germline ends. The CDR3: CSARWQSSYNEQFF. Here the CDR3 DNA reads TGCAGTGCTAGATGGCAAAGCTCCTACAATGAGCAGTTCTTC.

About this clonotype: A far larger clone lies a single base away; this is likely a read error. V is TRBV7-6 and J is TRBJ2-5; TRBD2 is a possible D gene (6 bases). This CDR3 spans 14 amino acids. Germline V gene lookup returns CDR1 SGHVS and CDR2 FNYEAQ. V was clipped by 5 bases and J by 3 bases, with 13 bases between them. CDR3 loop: CASSPGLGEETQYF. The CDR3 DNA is TGTGCCAGCAGCCCGGGACTTGGGGAAGAGACCCAGTACTTC.

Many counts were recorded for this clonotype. DNA of the CDR3: TGTGCCAGCAGCTTAGCGGGGGGGACGGACGTTGGAAAACTGTTTTTT. Protein product: CASSLAGGTDVGKLFF. The J gene is TRBJ1-4, the V gene TRBV7-2; the D gene is possibly TRBD1 (5 bases). CDR3 length: 16 residues. V was cut by 0 bases and J by 10 bases, with 18 bases left in between. CDR1 SGHTA and CDR2 FQGNSA come from the germline V gene.

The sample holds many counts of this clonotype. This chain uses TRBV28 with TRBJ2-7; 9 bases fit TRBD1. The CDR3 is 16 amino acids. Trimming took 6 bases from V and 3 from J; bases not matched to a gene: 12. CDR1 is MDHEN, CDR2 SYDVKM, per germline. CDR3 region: CASSTGQGRTFYEQYF. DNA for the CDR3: TGTGCCAGCAGCACCGGACAGGGGAGAACCTTCTACGAGCAGTACTTC.

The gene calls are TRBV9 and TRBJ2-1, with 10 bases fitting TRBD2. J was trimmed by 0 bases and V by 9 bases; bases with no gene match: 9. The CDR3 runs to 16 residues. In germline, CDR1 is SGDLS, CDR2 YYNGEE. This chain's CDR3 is CATSPTSGFSYNEQFF. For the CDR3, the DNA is TGTGCCACCTCCCCGACTAGCGGGTTCTCCTACAATGAGCAGTTCTTC.

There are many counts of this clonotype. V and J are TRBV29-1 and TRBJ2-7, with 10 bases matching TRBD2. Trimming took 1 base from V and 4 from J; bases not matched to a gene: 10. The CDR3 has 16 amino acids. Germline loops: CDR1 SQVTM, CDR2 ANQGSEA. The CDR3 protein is CSVEVPTGLAPYEQYF. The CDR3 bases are TGCAGCGTTGAAGTCCCAACGGGACTAGCGCCATACGAGCAGTACTTC.

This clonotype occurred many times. CDR3 nucleotide sequence: TGTGCCAGCAGCTTAGGCCTAGCGGGAGGCCAGGAGCAGTTCTTC. Residues: CASSLGLAGGQEQFF. The chain carries TRBV7-2 and TRBJ2-1, with 11 nucleotides matching TRBD2. CDR1 and CDR2 (germline): SGHTA, FQGNSA. The CDR3 totals 15 residues. Trimming cost V 1 base and J 10 bases; bases outside gene matches: 6.

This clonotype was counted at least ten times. CDR3 bases: TGTGCCAGTAGTATCCGGGACAGGGCTTCCTCTGGCTACACCTTC. Its translation: CASSIRDRASSGYTF. This chain joins TRBV19 and TRBJ1-2; 9 bases are a match to TRBD1. With V trimmed by 3 bases and J by 7 bases, 9 bases remained unmatched. Looked up from germline, CDR1 is LNHDA and CDR2 is SQIVND (reference sequence). The CDR3 covers 15 residues.

The DNA of the CDR3 is TGTGCCAGCAGTCCGGGACTAGCGGCCCCTCAGTACTTC. Translated, it gives CASSPGLAAPQYF. The rearrangement joins TRBV12-3 or TRBV12-4 to TRBJ2-5, with 11 positions matching TRBD2. V gave up 5 bases and J gave up 11 bases; unmatched junction bases: 7. The CDR3 extends over 13 amino acids.

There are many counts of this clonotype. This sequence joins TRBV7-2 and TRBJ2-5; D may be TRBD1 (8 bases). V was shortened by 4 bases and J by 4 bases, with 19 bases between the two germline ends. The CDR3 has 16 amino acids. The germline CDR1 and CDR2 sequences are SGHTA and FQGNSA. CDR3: CASSSTGGGNRETQYF. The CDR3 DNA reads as TGTGCCAGCAGCTCCACAGGGGGAGGGAATCGAGAGACCCAGTACTTC.

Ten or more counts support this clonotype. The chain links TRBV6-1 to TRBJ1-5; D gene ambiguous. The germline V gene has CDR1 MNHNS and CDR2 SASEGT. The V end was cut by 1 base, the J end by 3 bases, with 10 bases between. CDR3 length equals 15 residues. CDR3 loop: CASSEGTVVNQPQHF. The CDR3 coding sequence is TGTGCCAGCAGTGAAGGGACGGTAGTCAATCAGCCCCAGCATTTT.